The 32 T cell receptor beta chains in this list originate from one sample, sequenced in a study of vaccination effects on CD4 cells after COVID-19. In the ViraFEST assay, antigen-specific CD4+ clonotypes were identified by expansion after peptide-pool stimulation. On roughly day 10 of culture, CD4+ T cells were separated out. All participants had two doses of either the BNT162b2 or mRNA-1273 vaccine. These receptors are not linked to any known antigen. The repertoire was sequenced with immunoSEQ multiplex PCR; TCRdb's copy has only in-frame clones and lacks some. The table lists about 69,000 clones, roughly 74% of them singletons. The material was CD4+ T cells from PBMCs cultured with HCoV-229E spike peptides, obtained after COVID-19 vaccination. The receptor set was obtained from a human donor who received a COVID-19 vaccine.

V gene TRBV18 combines with J gene TRBJ2-1; 10 nucleotides agree with TRBD2. Germline V gives CDR1 KGHSH, CDR2 LQKENI. This CDR3 has 16 amino acids. V trimming: 1 base; J trimming: 6 bases; junction bases outside the gene matches: 6. The CDR3 spells CASSPLGWTSGNEQFF. CDR3 nucleotide sequence: TGTGCCAGCTCACCACTCGGCTGGACTAGCGGCAATGAGCAGTTCTTC. The variable domain in full, with the rest retrieved from reference TRBV18 and TRBJ2-1, is NAGVMQNPRHLVRRRGQEARLRCSPMKGHSHVYWYRQLPEEGLKFMVYLQKENIIDESGMPKERFSAEFPKEGPSILRIQQVVRGDSAAYFCASSPLGWTSGNEQFFGPGTRLTVL.

The chain joins TRBV21-1 to TRBJ2-6; the table names TRBD1, a call not compared with the DNA. TRBV21-1 is annotated as a pseudogene. CDR3 length: 17 amino acids. The CDR3 protein is CASSNDGQPSGANVLTF. Here the CDR3 DNA reads TGTGCCAGCAGCAACGATGGACAGCCCTCTGGGGCCAACGTCCTGACTTTC.

This chain connects TRBV2 to TRBJ2-7, with D unclear. With 4 bases removed from V and 3 bases from J, the gap between germline ends came to 10 bases. The CDR3 loop spans 13 amino acids. Germline lookup yields CDR1 SNHLY and CDR2 FYNNEI. The CDR3 region has the DNA TGTGCCAGCAGTGTTAGGGTGAACTACGAGCAGTACGTC. It encodes CASSVRVNYEQYV.

This clone appeared a few times. The rearrangement joins TRBV30 to TRBJ1-6; the D is unclear. V lost 3 bases and J 7 bases, leaving 16 bases between the germline ends. The V gene's germline CDR1 is GTSNPN and CDR2 SVGIG (reference sequence). The CDR3 is 15 residues long. In DNA form, the CDR3 reads TGTGCCTGGAGACGGCGGGGAGTCTTGAATTCACCCCTCCACTTT. It codes for CAWRRRGVLNSPLHF.

V is TRBV2 and J is TRBJ1-1; no reliable D call. This CDR3 region has 13 residues. Trimming shortened V by 7 bases and J by 1 base, and 10 bases separated the two germline ends. The germline V gene encodes CDR1 SNHLY and CDR2 FYNNEI. The chain's CDR3 is CASTDVANTEAFF. The CDR3 DNA is TGTGCCAGCACCGATGTTGCGAACACTGAAGCTTTCTTT. Complete variable domain (other parts from reference TRBV2 and TRBJ1-1): EPEVTQTPSHQVTQMGQEVILRCVPISNHLYFYWYRQILGQKVEFLVSFYNNEISEKSEIFDDQFSVERPDGSNFTLKIRSTKLEDSAMYFCASTDVANTEAFFGQGTRLTVV.

CDR3 sequence: CASSQGGGLYNEQFF. CDR3 bases: TGTGCCAGCAGCCAGGGAGGGGGCCTCTACAATGAGCAGTTCTTC. V is TRBV11-2 and J is TRBJ2-1, with D perhaps TRBD1 or TRBD2 (7 bases each). The CDR3 runs 15 residues. Looked up from germline, CDR1 is SGHAT and CDR2 is FQNNGV. V was clipped by 5 bases and J by 3 bases, with 14 bases between them. The full variable domain, its missing parts supplied by reference TRBV11-2 and TRBJ2-1, is EAGVAQSPRYKIIEKRQSVAFWCNPISGHATLYWYQQILGQGPKLLIQFQNNGVVDDSQLPKDRFSAERLKGVDSTLKIQPAKLEDSAVYLCASSQGGGLYNEQFFGPGTRLTVL.

V usage is TRBV11-2 and J usage is TRBJ1-1; 8 nucleotides line up with TRBD1. CDR3 size: 13 residues. Germline values: CDR1 SGHAT, CDR2 FQNNGV. Trimming at V came to 3 bases and at J to 4 bases, leaving 1 base not matched to a gene. The CDR3 reads CASSFRGPTEAFF. In nucleotides, the CDR3 is TGTGCCAGCAGCTTCAGGGGGCCCACTGAAGCTTTCTTT. The variable domain in full, with the rest retrieved from reference TRBV11-2 and TRBJ1-1, is EAGVAQSPRYKIIEKRQSVAFWCNPISGHATLYWYQQILGQGPKLLIQFQNNGVVDDSQLPKDRFSAERLKGVDSTLKIQPAKLEDSAVYLCASSFRGPTEAFFGQGTRLTVV.

The rearrangement links TRBV15 to TRBJ2-3; tentative D call: TRBD1 (5 bases). The germline CDR1 and CDR2 sequences are LNHNV and YYDKDF (reference sequence). V lost 0 bases to trimming and J lost 5 bases, with 12 bases between them. The CDR3 has 15 amino acids. CDR3 sequence: CATSRDTSGLDTQYF. Written as DNA, the CDR3 is TGTGCCACCAGCAGAGATACCTCAGGGCTAGATACGCAGTATTTT.

By share, this clone ranks as medium-sized. V gene TRBV11-3 combines with J gene TRBJ2-1; 11 bases are a match to TRBD2. CDR3 size: 17 residues. The V gene's germline CDR1 is SGHNT and CDR2 YENEEA. V lost 5 bases, J lost 3 bases, and 9 bases stayed unmatched. CDR3 protein: CASSPGGSGGGYNEQFF. The CDR3 DNA follows: TGTGCCAGCAGCCCAGGGGGTAGCGGGGGGGGCTACAATGAGCAGTTCTTC.

The chain links TRBV29-1 to TRBJ2-5; the match to TRBD2 covers 7 bases. Germline values: CDR1 SQVTM, CDR2 ANQGSEA. Trimming removed 6 bases from V and 5 bases from J; junction bases left unmatched: 6. This CDR3 is built from 12 residues. The CDR3 protein is CSVTGGGETQYF. CDR3 in DNA: TGCAGCGTCACCGGGGGAGGGGAGACCCAGTACTTC.

The J gene is TRBJ2-5, the V gene TRBV9; D is ambiguous. This CDR3 is built from 13 residues. CDR1 and CDR2 from the germline V gene are SGDLS and YYNGEE. Deletions cut 2 bases from V and 4 bases from J, with 9 bases between. The CDR3 sequence is CASSVSQVETQYF. In nucleotides, the CDR3 is TGTGCCAGCAGCGTTTCCCAGGTAGAGACCCAGTACTTC.

This clone was seen a few times. This chain links TRBV2 with TRBJ1-6; D is unresolved. V shed 8 bases and J shed 9 bases, with 20 bases lying between them. CDR3 length: 15 residues. The germline CDR1 and CDR2 sequences are SNHLY and FYNNEI. In DNA, the CDR3 is TGTGCCAGCTACCCCCGGGTGGGTTCGGGTTCACCCCTCCACTTT. Amino acids: CASYPRVGSGSPLHF.

This clone showed up just once. The chain employs TRBV18 and TRBJ2-7, with D tentatively TRBD1 (6 bases). The CDR3 totals 12 residues. Germline values: CDR1 KGHSH, CDR2 LQKENI. Trimming removed 6 bases from V and 4 bases from J, with 10 bases in between. The CDR3 nucleotides are TGTGCCAGCTCCCCTGACAGGTACGAGCAGTACGTC. It yields the protein CASSPDRYEQYV.

The J gene is TRBJ2-5, the V gene TRBV2; D could derive from TRBD1 or TRBD2 (5 bases each). The V end lost 2 bases, the J end lost 3 bases, and 13 bases lay between the germline ends. The CDR3 extends over 15 amino acids. The germline gives CDR1 SNHLY, CDR2 FYNNEI. The CDR3 DNA is TGTGCCAGCAGTGAATCTCAGGGACGGAAAGAGACCCAGTACTTC. This gives the protein CASSESQGRKETQYF.

The chain employs TRBV6-6 and TRBJ1-5, with D uncertain. Trimming pared 0 bases from V and 0 bases from J, leaving 9 bases between. Germline V gene data show CDR1 as MNHNY and CDR2 as SVGAGI (reference sequence). The CDR3 length is 16 residues. CDR3 sequence: CASSYSSDVSNQPQHF. As DNA, the CDR3 is TGTGCCAGCAGTTACTCGTCTGATGTTAGCAATCAGCCCCAGCATTTT.

The V gene is TRBV6-5, the J gene TRBJ1-1; D might be TRBD1 (5 bases). This CDR3 has 14 amino acids. The germline gives CDR1 MNHEY, CDR2 SVGAGI. The V end was cut by 9 bases, the J end by 1 base, with 15 bases between. The CDR3 DNA sequence: TGTGCCAGTGCCCCCAGGGCCCAGAACACTGAAGCTTTCTTT. Amino acid sequence: CASAPRAQNTEAFF.

The chain joins TRBV18 to TRBJ1-5, with D uncertain. Trimming shortened V by 6 bases and J by 0 bases, and 9 bases separated the two germline ends. The germline gives CDR1 KGHSH, CDR2 LQKENI. The CDR3 is 14 amino acids. CDR3 amino acids: CASSAENSNQPQHF. Written as DNA, the CDR3 is TGTGCCAGCTCCGCAGAGAATAGCAATCAGCCCCAGCATTTT.

The chain has TRBV5-1 and TRBJ1-1, with TRBD1 matching 8 bases. Germline lookup yields CDR1 SGHRS and CDR2 YFSETQ. V shed 4 bases and J 7 bases; nucleotides not matched to a gene: 3. The CDR3 has 12 amino acids. CDR3 sequence reads: CASSGDRGEAFF. CDR3 in DNA: TGCGCCAGCAGCGGCGACAGGGGTGAAGCTTTCTTT.

The V gene is TRBV5-5, the J gene TRBJ1-2; D is unresolved. V lost 0 bases and J 5 bases, leaving 8 bases between the germline ends. Per germline, CDR1 SGHKS and CDR2 YYEKEE (reference sequence). The CDR3 sequence is 13 residues long. As DNA, the CDR3 is TGTGCCAGCAGCTTGGTGCCTGGGTATGGCTACACCTTC. Translating gives CASSLVPGYGYTF.

Only a few counts were recorded for this clone. The V gene is TRBV5-1, the J gene TRBJ2-1, with TRBD2 matching 7 bases. Germline assignment: CDR1 SGHRS and CDR2 YFSETQ. J gave up 9 bases and V 3 bases, and 15 bases lay outside the gene matches. The CDR3 consists of 16 residues. CDR3 residues: CASSSKRGGVLSEQFF. DNA of the CDR3: TGCGCCAGCAGCTCTAAGCGGGGTGGGGTCTTGAGTGAGCAGTTCTTC. The full variable domain, completed using reference TRBV5-1 and TRBJ2-1, is KAGVTQTPRYLIKTRGQQVTLSCSPISGHRSVSWYQQTPGQGLQFLFEYFSETQRNKGNFPGRFSGRQFSNSRSEMNVSTLELGDSALYLCASSSKRGGVLSEQFFGPGTRLTVL.

The V gene is TRBV7-9, the J gene TRBJ2-7, with unresolved D. The CDR3 length is 12 residues. Germline lookup yields CDR1 SEHNR and CDR2 FQNEAQ (reference sequence). The V end lost 1 base, the J end lost 12 bases, and 13 bases lay between the germline ends. The CDR3 coding sequence is TGTGCCAGCAGCTTAGGTGCGCAAGGTTTGTACGTC. Its translation is CASSLGAQGLYV.

The chain recombines TRBV6-5 with TRBJ2-5; D remains ambiguous. V dropped 2 bases and J dropped 2 bases, with 6 bases sitting between them. The CDR3 runs 13 residues. Per the germline V gene, CDR1 is MNHEY and CDR2 is SVGAGI. The chain's CDR3 is CASSYTLQETQYF. The CDR3 DNA is TGTGCCAGCAGTTACACACTACAAGAGACCCAGTACTTC.

The V gene is TRBV23-1, the J gene TRBJ2-2; tentative D call: TRBD2 (5 bases). TRBV23-1 is classed as an ORF, of uncertain function. Trimming took off 0 bases at V and 2 bases at J, with 10 bases between the two ends. CDR3 size: 16 residues. In nucleotides, the CDR3 is TGCGCCAGCAGTCAATCGCGGGCAGAAAACACCGGGGAGCTGTTTTTT. This translates into CASSQSRAENTGELFF.

This rearrangement joins TRBV6-6 to TRBJ2-7, with 10 bases lining up with TRBD2. J lost 6 bases, V lost 4 bases, and 9 bases had no gene match. Germline CDR1 reads MNHNY; CDR2 reads SVGAGI (reference sequence). The CDR3 totals 15 residues. This CDR3 is CASSFERGGGREQYV. The CDR3 DNA sequence: TGTGCCAGCAGTTTCGAGCGGGGGGGCGGGCGCGAGCAGTACGTC.

The chain carries TRBV29-1 and TRBJ2-4; 7 positions match TRBD2. The germline V gene encodes CDR1 SQVTM and CDR2 ANQGSEA. J was trimmed by 7 bases and V by 3 bases; bases with no gene match: 3. This CDR3 has 12 residues. The CDR3, as DNA: TGCAGCGTTGAGTCCGGGGGGAACATTCAGTACTTC. As protein: CSVESGGNIQYF.

V and J are TRBV6-5 and TRBJ2-3; D unclear. This CDR3 has 14 amino acids. Germline CDR1 and CDR2: MNHEY and SVGAGI. V lost 4 bases to trimming and J lost 3 bases, with 11 bases between them. The CDR3 nucleotides are TGTGCCAGCAGTTCCGAGTGGGTGACAGATACGCAGTATTTT. It yields the protein CASSSEWVTDTQYF.

The chain carries TRBV6-5 and TRBJ1-5; D call uncertain. Germline V gene data show CDR1 as MNHEY and CDR2 as SVGAGI. The CDR3 spans 14 residues. The V and J ends lost 6 bases and 0 bases respectively, with 9 bases between them. The DNA of the CDR3 is TGTGCCAGCAGCCTAGCGGATAGCAATCAGCCCCAGCATTTT. Translating gives CASSLADSNQPQHF.

This clone was found once. The J gene is TRBJ2-3, the V gene TRBV5-4, with TRBD2 matching 12 bases. The CDR3 spans 16 residues. In germline, CDR1 is SGHNT, CDR2 YYREEE (reference sequence). V gave up 4 bases and J gave up 4 bases; unmatched junction bases: 7. CDR3 in DNA: TGTGCCAGCAGCGGGGCGACTAGCGGGGGACCAGATACGCAGTATTTT. Residues: CASSGATSGGPDTQYF. Drawing the rest from reference TRBV5-4 and TRBJ2-3, the complete variable domain is ETGVTQSPTHLIKTRGQQVTLRCSSQSGHNTVSWYQQALGQGPQFIFQYYREEENGRGNFPPRFSGLQFPNYSSELNVNALELDDSALYLCASSGATSGGPDTQYFGPGTRLTVL.

This clone was seen a single time. The genes are TRBV6-1 and TRBJ2-1; D is undetermined. V lost 6 bases, J lost 0 bases, and 15 bases lay in between. The V gene's germline CDR1 is MNHNS and CDR2 SASEGT. The CDR3 runs to 16 residues. The CDR3 DNA reads TGTGCCAGCAGAGAAACCGGGTTGAGCTCCTACAATGAGCAGTTCTTC. It encodes CASRETGLSSYNEQFF.

This clone occurred a few times. CDR3 DNA: TGCGCCAGCAGCTGGACAGGGGGCCAAGAGACCCAGTACTTC. This encodes CASSWTGGQETQYF. The rearrangement uses TRBV5-1 and TRBJ2-5; TRBD1 aligns across 10 bases. Trimming took 3 bases from V and 1 from J; bases not matched to a gene: 0. Germline V gives CDR1 SGHRS, CDR2 YFSETQ. There are 14 residues in the CDR3.

The V and J genes are TRBV4-3 and TRBJ2-3; D is unresolved. This CDR3 is built from 14 residues. V was trimmed by 4 bases and J by 2 bases, leaving 10 bases between them. The V gene's germline CDR1 is LGHNA and CDR2 YSLEER. The chain's CDR3 is CASSPQDFTDTQYF. CDR3 bases: TGCGCCAGCAGCCCACAAGACTTCACAGATACGCAGTATTTT.

The V gene is TRBV7-2, the J gene TRBJ1-5, with TRBD1 matching 11 bases. After removal of 5 bases from V and 5 bases from J, the junction contained 11 bases not matched to a gene. Germline values: CDR1 SGHTA, CDR2 FQGNSA. CDR3 length: 17 amino acids. CDR3: CASSHARTGGTYQPQHF. In DNA, the CDR3 is TGTGCCAGCAGCCACGCCAGGACAGGGGGCACATATCAGCCCCAGCATTTT.